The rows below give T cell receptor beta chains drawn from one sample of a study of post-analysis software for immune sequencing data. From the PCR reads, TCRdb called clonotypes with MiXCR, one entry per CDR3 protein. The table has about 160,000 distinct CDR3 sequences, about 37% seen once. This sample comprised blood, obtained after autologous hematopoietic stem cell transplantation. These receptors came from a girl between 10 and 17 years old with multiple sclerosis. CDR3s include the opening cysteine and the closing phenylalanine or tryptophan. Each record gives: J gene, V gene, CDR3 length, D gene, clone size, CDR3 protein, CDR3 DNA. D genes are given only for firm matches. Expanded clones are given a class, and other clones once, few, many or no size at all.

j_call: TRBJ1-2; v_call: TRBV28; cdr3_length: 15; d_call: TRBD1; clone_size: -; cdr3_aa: CASRGRDRVYYGYTF; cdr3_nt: TGTGCCAGCAGGGGCCGGGACAGGGTTTACTATGGCTACACCTTC
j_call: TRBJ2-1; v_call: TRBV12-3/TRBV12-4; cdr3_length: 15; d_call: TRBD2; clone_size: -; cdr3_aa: CASSSSSGNYNEQFF; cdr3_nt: TGTGCCAGCTCCTCATCTAGCGGGAATTACAATGAGCAGTTCTTC
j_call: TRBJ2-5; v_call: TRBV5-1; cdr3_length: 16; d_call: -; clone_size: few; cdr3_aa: CASSLIERVWSETQYF; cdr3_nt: TGCGCCAGCAGCTTGATCGAGCGGGTATGGTCAGAGACCCAGTACTTC
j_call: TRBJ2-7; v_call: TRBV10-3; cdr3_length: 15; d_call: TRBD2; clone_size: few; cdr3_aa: CAINSGLAAPLEQYF; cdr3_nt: TGTGCCATCAATTCCGGACTAGCGGCCCCATTGGAGCAGTACTTC
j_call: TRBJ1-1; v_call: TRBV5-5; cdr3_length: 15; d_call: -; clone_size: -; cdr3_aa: CASSLGLRQDTEAFF; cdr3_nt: TGTGCCAGCAGCTTGGGATTAAGACAGGACACTGAAGCTTTCTTT
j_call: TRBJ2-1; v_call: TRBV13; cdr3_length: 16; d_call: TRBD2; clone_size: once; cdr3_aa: CASSLYATSGYNEQFF; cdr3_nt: TGTGCCAGCAGCTTATATGCGACTAGCGGCTACAATGAGCAGTTCTTC
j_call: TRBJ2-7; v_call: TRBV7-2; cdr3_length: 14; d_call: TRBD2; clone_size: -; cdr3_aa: CASSLRRLGGEQYF; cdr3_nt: TGTGCCAGCAGCTTACGAAGGTTGGGGGGGGAGCAGTACTTC
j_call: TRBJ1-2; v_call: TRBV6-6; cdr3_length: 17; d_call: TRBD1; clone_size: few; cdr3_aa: CASSTNSQGVEDYGYTF; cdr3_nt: TGTGCCAGCAGTACCAACTCACAGGGGGTAGAGGACTATGGCTACACCTTC
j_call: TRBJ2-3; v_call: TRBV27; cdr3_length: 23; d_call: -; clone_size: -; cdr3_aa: CASSTGPPNEQFFGGSSTDTQYF; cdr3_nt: -
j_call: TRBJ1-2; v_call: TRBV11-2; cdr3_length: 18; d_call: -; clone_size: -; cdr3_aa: CASSLQATLLETPGGYTF; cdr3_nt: TGTGCCAGCAGCCTACAGGCTACCCTGTTGGAGACTCCTGGTGGCTACACCTTC
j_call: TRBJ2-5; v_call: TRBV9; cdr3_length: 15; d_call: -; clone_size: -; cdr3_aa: CASSVGAEPQETQYF; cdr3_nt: TGTGCCAGCAGCGTAGGAGCGGAGCCCCAAGAGACCCAGTACTTC
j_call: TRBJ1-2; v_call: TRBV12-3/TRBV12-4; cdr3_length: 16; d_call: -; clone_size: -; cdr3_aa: CASSLWAGPVDGGYTF; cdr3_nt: TGTGCCAGCAGTTTATGGGCAGGTCCTGTGGATGGTGGCTACACCTTC
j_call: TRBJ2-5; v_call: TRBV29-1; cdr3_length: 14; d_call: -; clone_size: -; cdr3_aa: CSVGEQASSYERYF; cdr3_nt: TGCAGCGTTGGTGAGCAGGCCTCATCCTACGAGCGGTACTTC
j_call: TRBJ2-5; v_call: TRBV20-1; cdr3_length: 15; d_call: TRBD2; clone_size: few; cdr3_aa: CSATRLAGPQETQYF; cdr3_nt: TGCAGTGCTACCCGACTAGCGGGGCCCCAAGAGACCCAGTACTTC
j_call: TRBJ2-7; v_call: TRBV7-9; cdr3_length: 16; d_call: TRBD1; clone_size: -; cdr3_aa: CASSIEKGQPPYEQYF; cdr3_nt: TGTGCCAGCAGCATCGAAAAGGGACAGCCGCCCTACGAGCAGTACTTC
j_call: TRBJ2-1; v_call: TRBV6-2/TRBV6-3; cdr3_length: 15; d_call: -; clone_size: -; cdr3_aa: CASSYEVLGINEQFF; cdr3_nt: TGTGCCAGCAGTTACGAGGTCCTAGGTATCAATGAGCAGTTCTTC
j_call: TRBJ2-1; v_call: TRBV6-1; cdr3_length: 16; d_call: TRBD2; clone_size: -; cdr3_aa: CASSESGEGGYNEQFF; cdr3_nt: TGTGCCAGCAGTGAAAGTGGGGAGGGAGGGTACAATGAGCAGTTCTTC
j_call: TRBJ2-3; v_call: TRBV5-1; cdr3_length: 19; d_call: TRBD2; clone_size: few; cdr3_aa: CASSLGLVPASGTSDTQYF; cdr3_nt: TGCGCCAGCAGCTTGGGGCTCGTCCCCGCTAGCGGGACCTCAGATACGCAGTATTTT
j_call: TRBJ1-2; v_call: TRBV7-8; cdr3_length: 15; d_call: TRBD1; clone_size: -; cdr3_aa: CASSLAGGQPYGYTF; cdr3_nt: TGTGCCAGCAGCTTAGCAGGGGGACAGCCCTATGGCTACACCTTC
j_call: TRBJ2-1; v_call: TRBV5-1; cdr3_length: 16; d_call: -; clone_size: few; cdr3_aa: CASSYDRSDSYNEQFF; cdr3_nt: TGCGCCAGCAGTTACGACAGGTCGGACTCCTACAATGAGCAGTTCTTC
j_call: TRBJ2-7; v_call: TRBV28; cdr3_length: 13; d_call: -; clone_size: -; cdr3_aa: CASILTGHYEQYF; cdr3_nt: TGTGCCAGCATCCTGACAGGACACTACGAGCAGTACTTC
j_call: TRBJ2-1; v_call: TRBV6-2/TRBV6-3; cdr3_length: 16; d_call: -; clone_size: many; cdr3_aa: CASSYGSRGGHNEQFF; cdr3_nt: TGTGCCAGCAGTTACGGGTCGCGAGGGGGGCACAATGAGCAGTTCTTC
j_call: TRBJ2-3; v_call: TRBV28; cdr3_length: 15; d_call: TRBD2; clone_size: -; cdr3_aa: CASSNSGSRTDTQYF; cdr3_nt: TGTGCCAGCAGTAATAGCGGGAGTCGAACAGATACGCAGTATTTT
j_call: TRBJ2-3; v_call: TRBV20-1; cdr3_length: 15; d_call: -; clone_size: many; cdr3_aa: CSASRGEPNEDTQYF; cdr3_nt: TGCAGTGCCTCCCGTGGCGAACCCAACGAGGATACGCAGTATTTT
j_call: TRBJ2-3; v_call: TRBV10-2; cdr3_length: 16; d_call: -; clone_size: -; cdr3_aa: CASSGPRDPRTDTQYF; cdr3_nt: TGCGCCAGCAGTGGCCCCCGGGACCCCAGGACAGATACGCAGTATTTT
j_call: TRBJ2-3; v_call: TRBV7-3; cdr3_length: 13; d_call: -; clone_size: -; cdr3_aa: CASSRLPGDTRYF; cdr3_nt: TGTGCCAGCAGCCGGCTCCCGGGGGATACGCGGTATTTT
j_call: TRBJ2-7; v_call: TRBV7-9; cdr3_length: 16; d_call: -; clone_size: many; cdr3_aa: CASSVGSGRDNNEQYF; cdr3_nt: TGTGCCAGCAGCGTAGGCTCCGGCAGGGATAACAACGAGCAGTACTTC
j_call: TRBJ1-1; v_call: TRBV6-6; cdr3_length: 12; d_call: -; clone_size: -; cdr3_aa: CASRLIGTEAFF; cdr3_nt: TGTGCCAGCAGGCTGATTGGCACTGAAGCTTTCTTT
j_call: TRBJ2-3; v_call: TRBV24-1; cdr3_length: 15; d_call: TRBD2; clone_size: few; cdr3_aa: CATSDFGGSSDTQYF; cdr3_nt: TGTGCCACCAGTGATTTCGGCGGGAGTTCAGATACGCAGTATTTT
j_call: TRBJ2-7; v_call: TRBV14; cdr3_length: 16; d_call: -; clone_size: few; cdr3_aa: CASSQSELAVNYEQYF; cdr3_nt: TGTGCCAGCAGCCAAAGTGAGCTCGCGGTTAACTACGAGCAGTACTTC
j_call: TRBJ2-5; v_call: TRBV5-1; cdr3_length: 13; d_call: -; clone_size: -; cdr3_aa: CASSFYGGETQYF; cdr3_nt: TGCGCCAGCAGCTTTTACGGCGGAGAGACCCAGTACTTC
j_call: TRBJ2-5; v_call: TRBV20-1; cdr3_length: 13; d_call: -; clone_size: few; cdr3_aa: CSARPTHPGRRYF; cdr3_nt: TGCAGTGCTAGACCGACCCACCCGGGACGGAGGTACTTC
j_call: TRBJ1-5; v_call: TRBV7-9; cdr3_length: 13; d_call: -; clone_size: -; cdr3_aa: CASSSGVNQPQHF; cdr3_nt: TGTGCCAGCAGCTCCGGGGTCAATCAGCCCCAGCATTTT
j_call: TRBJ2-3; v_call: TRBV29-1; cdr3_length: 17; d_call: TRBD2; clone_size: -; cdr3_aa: CSVTDPSSGRAIDTQYF; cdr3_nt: TGCAGCGTTACTGACCCCTCTAGCGGGAGAGCCATAGATACGCAGTATTTT
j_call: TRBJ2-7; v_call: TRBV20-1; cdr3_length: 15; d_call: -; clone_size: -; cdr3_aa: CSATRGGGPSYEQYF; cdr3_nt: TGCAGTGCCACCAGGGGGGGAGGGCCTTCCTACGAGCAGTACTTC
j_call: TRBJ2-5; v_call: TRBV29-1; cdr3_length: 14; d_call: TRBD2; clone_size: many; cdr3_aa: CSVREAAYQETQYF; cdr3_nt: TGCAGCGTCCGGGAGGCAGCGTACCAAGAGACCCAGTACTTC
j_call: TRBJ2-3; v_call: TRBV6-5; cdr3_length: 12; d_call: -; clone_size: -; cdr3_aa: CASSWYGDTQYF; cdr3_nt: TGTGCCAGCAGTTGGTATGGGGATACGCAGTATTTT
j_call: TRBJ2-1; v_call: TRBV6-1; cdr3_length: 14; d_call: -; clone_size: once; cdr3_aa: CASSENQGINEQFF; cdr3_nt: TGTGCCAGCAGTGAGAATCAGGGTATCAATGAGCAGTTCTTC
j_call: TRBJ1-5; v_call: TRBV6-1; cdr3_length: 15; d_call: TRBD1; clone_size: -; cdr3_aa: CASSGGQGSFQPQHF; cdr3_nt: TGTGCCAGCAGCGGAGGACAGGGAAGCTTTCAGCCCCAGCATTTT
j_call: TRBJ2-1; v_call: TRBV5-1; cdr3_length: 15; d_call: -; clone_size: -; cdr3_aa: CASSNRQLGNNEQFF; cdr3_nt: TGCGCCAGCAGCAACAGACAGCTTGGAAACAATGAGCAGTTCTTC
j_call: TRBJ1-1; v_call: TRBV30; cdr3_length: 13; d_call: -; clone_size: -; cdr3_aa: CAWSFLRGAEAFF; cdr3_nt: TGTGCCTGGAGCTTCCTAAGGGGGGCTGAAGCTTTCTTT
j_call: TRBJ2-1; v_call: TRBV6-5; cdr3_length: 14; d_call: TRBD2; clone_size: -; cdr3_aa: CASRGGRGTNEQFF; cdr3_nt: TGTGCCAGCAGGGGAGGGAGGGGTACGAATGAGCAGTTCTTC
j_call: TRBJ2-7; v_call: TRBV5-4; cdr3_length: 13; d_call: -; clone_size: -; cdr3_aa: CASSPSGEREQYF; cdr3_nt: TGTGCCAGCAGCCCATCAGGGGAGAGAGAGCAGTACTTC
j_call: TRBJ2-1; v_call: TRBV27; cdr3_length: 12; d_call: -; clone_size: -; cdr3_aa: CASRSGGETQFF; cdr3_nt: TGTGCCAGCAGGTCAGGGGGGGAGACCCAGTTCTTC
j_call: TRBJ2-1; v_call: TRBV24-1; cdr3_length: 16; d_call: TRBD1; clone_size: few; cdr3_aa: CATSHRTGGAGNEQFF; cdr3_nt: TGTGCCACCAGTCACCGGACAGGGGGCGCGGGCAATGAGCAGTTCTTC
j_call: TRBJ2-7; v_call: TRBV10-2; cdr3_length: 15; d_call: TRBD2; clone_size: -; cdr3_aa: CASSESGGGESEQYF; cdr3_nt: TGCGCCAGCAGTGAGTCTGGCGGGGGGGAAAGCGAGCAGTACTTC
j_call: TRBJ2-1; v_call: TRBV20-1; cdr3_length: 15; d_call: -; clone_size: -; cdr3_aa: CSARDRANSYNEQFF; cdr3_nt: TGCAGTGCTAGAGATAGAGCCAACTCCTACAATGAGCAGTTCTTC
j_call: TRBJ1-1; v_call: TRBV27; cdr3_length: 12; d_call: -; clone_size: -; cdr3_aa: CASRRVNTEAFF; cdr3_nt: TGTGCCAGCAGGAGAGTGAACACTGAAGCTTTCTTT
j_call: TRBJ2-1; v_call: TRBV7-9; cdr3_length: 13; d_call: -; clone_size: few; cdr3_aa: CASSLEQYNEQFF; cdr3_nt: TGTGCCAGCAGCTTAGAACAATACAATGAGCAGTTCTTC
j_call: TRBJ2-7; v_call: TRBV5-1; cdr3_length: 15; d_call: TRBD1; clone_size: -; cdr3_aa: CASSPTGGYSYEQYF; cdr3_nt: TGCGCCAGCAGCCCTACAGGGGGATACTCCTACGAGCAGTACTTC
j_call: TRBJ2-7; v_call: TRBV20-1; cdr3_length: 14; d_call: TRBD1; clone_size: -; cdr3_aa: CSASRQGGTYEQYF; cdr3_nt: TGCAGTGCTAGTCGACAGGGGGGGACCTACGAGCAGTACTTC
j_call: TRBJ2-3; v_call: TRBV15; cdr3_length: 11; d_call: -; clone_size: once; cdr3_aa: CATVETDTQYF; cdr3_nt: TGTGCCACCGTGGAGACAGATACGCAGTATTTT
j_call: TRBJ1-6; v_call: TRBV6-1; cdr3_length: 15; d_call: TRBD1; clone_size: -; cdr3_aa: CASSEAPGTGGPLHF; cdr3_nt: TGTGCCAGCAGTGAAGCCCCCGGGACAGGGGGACCCCTCCACTTT
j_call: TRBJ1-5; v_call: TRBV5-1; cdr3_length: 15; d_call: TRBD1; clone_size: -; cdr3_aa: CASGPGQASGQPQHF; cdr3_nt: TGCGCCAGCGGCCCGGGACAGGCGAGCGGTCAGCCCCAGCATTTT